Included here is one T cell receptor (beta chain) sequence, with context. Trimming took off 4 bases at V and 6 bases at J, with 18 bases between the two ends. CDR3 size: 15 residues. Looked up from germline, CDR1 is MDHEN and CDR2 is SYDVKM. These data are taken from a study of T cells in Graves' hyperthyroidism and ophthalmopathy. RNA transcripts yielded amplified TCR beta CDR3 regions. In the first-round RT-PCR of the TCR CDR3, the HTBI primer set was used. TCRdb analysed the multiplex PCR reads with MiXCR anew, one entry per CDR3 protein. The sample records a few hundred thousand distinct CDR3 sequences, 20% to 25% being singletons.

This clonotype was obtained from a man aged 30-40 years with Graves' ophthalmopathy. The chain carries TRBV28 and TRBJ1-2, with D possibly TRBD1 on 5 matching bases. Sequenced material: blood. The CDR3 region has the DNA TGTGCCAGCAGTTCATACCGGGCAGGGCGCCATGGCTACACCTTC. Encoded protein: CASSSYRAGRHGYTF.